One sample yielded the 25 T cell receptor beta chains listed below, sequenced in a study of blood T cell repertoires in COVID-19. Measured with immunoSEQ multiplex PCR; TCRdb has only the in-frame clones, and not every one. Among under 100,000 clones listed, around 90% were seen once. The sequencing sample was made of peripheral blood. The receptors were sampled from a man between 60 and 70 years old with COVID-19, enrolled during active disease.

This clone was observed a single time. The J gene is TRBJ2-4, the V gene TRBV18; 8 nucleotides match TRBD1. The CDR3 contains 15 residues. The germline gives CDR1 KGHSH, CDR2 LQKENI. The trim removed 0 bases at V and 11 bases at J, leaving 9 bases unmatched. The CDR3 protein is CASSPPAGGHSVQYF. Here the CDR3 DNA reads TGTGCCAGCTCACCACCGGCAGGGGGCCATTCTGTTCAGTACTTC.

This chain connects TRBV3-1 (or the pseudogene TRBV3-2) to TRBJ2-3; D is possibly TRBD2 (6 bases). Germline loops: CDR1 LGHDT, CDR2 YNNKEL (reference sequence). Trimming stripped 4 bases from V and 2 bases from J, with 16 bases between. The CDR3 spans 16 residues. The CDR3 loop reads CASSRPGAGFTDTQYF. As DNA, the CDR3 is TGTGCCAGCAGCCGGCCTGGAGCGGGCTTCACAGATACGCAGTATTTT.

This rearrangement joins TRBV27 to TRBJ2-5, with 7 nucleotides matching TRBD2. V trimming: 8 bases; J trimming: 5 bases; junction bases outside the gene matches: 14. CDR1 is MNHEY and CDR2 is SMNVEV in the germline V gene (reference sequence). The CDR3 has 15 amino acids. The CDR3: CASLPRGRAGETQYF. The CDR3, as DNA: TGTGCCAGCCTGCCCCGGGGCCGAGCGGGGGAGACCCAGTACTTC.

The chain links TRBV24-1 to TRBJ2-3; D ambiguous. CDR3 size: 16 residues. Trimming took off 3 bases at V and 1 base at J, with 13 bases between the two ends. Germline loops: CDR1 KGHDR, CDR2 SFDVKD. CDR3 protein: CATSDLSVRGTDTQYF. CDR3 in DNA: TGTGCCACCAGTGATCTTAGTGTAAGAGGCACAGATACGCAGTATTTT.

The CDR3 DNA sequence: TGTGCCAGCAGCTTGAAGGCGGATCAAGAGACCCAGTACTTC. Translating it yields CASSLKADQETQYF. The gene calls are TRBV5-4 and TRBJ2-5; D uncertain. The CDR3 spans 14 residues. CDR1 SGHNT and CDR2 YYREEE come from the germline V gene (reference sequence). V was trimmed by 1 base and J by 2 bases, leaving 9 bases between them.

In its sample, this clone was seen once. V usage is TRBV27 and J usage is TRBJ1-1, with D unresolved. The CDR3 is 13 amino acids. The V end was cut by 1 base, the J end by 5 bases, with 8 bases between. Germline V gene lookup returns CDR1 MNHEY and CDR2 SMNVEV (reference sequence). CDR3 sequence (DNA): TGTGCCAGCAGTTTATTCGGAGGGACTGAAGCTTTCTTT. Protein sequence: CASSLFGGTEAFF.

The V call is TRBV7-3, the J call TRBJ2-3, with TRBD2 matching over 9 bases. Germline lookup yields CDR1 SGHTA and CDR2 FQGTGA. The CDR3 extends over 16 amino acids. V shed 5 bases, J shed 6 bases, and the junction held 12 bases outside the gene matches. CDR3 amino acids: CASSPGLALSRDTQYF. As DNA, the CDR3 is TGTGCCAGCAGCCCGGGACTAGCCCTTTCTCGGGATACGCAGTATTTT. Full variable domain (outside the CDR3, taken from reference TRBV7-3 and TRBJ2-3): GAGVSQTPSNKVTEKGKYVELRCDPISGHTALYWYRQSLGQGPEFLIYFQGTGAADDSGLPNDRFFAVRPEGSVSTLKIQRTERGDSAVYLCASSPGLALSRDTQYFGPGTRLTVL.

This clone occurred once. The chain combines TRBV30 with TRBJ1-2; 11 bases map to TRBD1. The germline CDR1 and CDR2 sequences are GTSNPN and SVGIG (reference sequence). J gave up 3 bases and V 6 bases, and 18 bases lay outside the gene matches. The CDR3 is made up of 18 amino acids. The CDR3 loop is CACLVPRDRGIRHYGYTF. CDR3 bases: TGTGCCTGTCTCGTCCCCCGGGACAGGGGGATCCGTCACTATGGCTACACCTTC.

The chain employs TRBV6-6 and TRBJ1-5, with 8 positions matching TRBD1. CDR3 length: 14 amino acids. With 4 bases clipped from V and 6 bases from J, the junction kept 5 bases outside the gene matches. CDR1 MNHNY and CDR2 SVGAGI come from the germline V gene (reference sequence). DNA for the CDR3: TGTGCCAGCAGTTTGGACAGGGAGAGTCAGCCCCAGCATTTT. This translates into CASSLDRESQPQHF.

This rearrangement joins TRBV29-1 to TRBJ1-2; D is perhaps TRBD1 (5 bases). Germline values: CDR1 SQVTM, CDR2 ANQGSEA. CDR3 length equals 12 residues. Trimming removed 3 bases at V and 8 bases at J, with 13 bases between. This chain's CDR3 is CSVESAGDGYTF. CDR3 DNA sequence: TGCAGCGTTGAGTCGGCGGGGGACGGCTACACCTTC.

The gene calls are TRBV11-3 and TRBJ2-3; perhaps TRBD1 as D (6 bases). The V gene lost 5 bases and the J gene lost 4 bases, with 16 bases spanning the gap. The V gene's germline CDR1 is SGHNT and CDR2 YENEEA. This CDR3 spans 15 amino acids. The CDR3 here is CASSPGPSGADTQYF. CDR3 nucleotides: TGTGCCAGCAGCCCCGGACCCTCAGGGGCAGATACGCAGTATTTT. Drawing the rest from reference TRBV11-3 and TRBJ2-3, the complete variable domain is EAGVVQSPRYKIIEKKQPVAFWCNPISGHNTLYWYLQNLGQGPELLIRYENEEAVDDSQLPKDRFSAERLKGVDSTLKIQPAELGDSAVYLCASSPGPSGADTQYFGPGTRLTVL.

The chain uses TRBV4-2 and TRBJ2-6; D ambiguous. There are 16 residues in the CDR3. CDR1 is LGHNA, CDR2 YNFKEQ, per germline. With 0 bases removed from V and 0 bases from J, the gap between germline ends came to 6 bases. Here the CDR3 DNA reads TGTGCCAGCAGCCAAGATATCGTCTCTGGGGCCAACGTCCTGACTTTC. Protein product: CASSQDIVSGANVLTF.

The J gene is TRBJ1-5, the V gene TRBV19; unclear D gene. The CDR3 has 12 amino acids. V gave up 4 bases and J gave up 4 bases, with 5 bases separating them. The germline V gene encodes CDR1 LNHDA and CDR2 SQIVND (reference sequence). CDR3 bases: TGTGCCAGTAGTAGCGGAAATCAGCCCCAGCATTTT. Residues: CASSSGNQPQHF.

The gene calls are TRBV5-4 and TRBJ2-1, with D maybe TRBD2 (5 bases). V was trimmed by 6 bases and J by 4 bases, leaving 14 bases between them. The germline gives CDR1 SGHNT, CDR2 YYREEE (reference sequence). The CDR3 contains 14 residues. The CDR3 loop reads CASTSPDFYNEQFF. In DNA, the CDR3 is TGTGCCAGCACCTCCCCGGACTTTTACAATGAGCAGTTCTTC.

The V call is TRBV3-1 (or the pseudogene TRBV3-2), the J call TRBJ1-2, with D perhaps TRBD1 (5 bases). The CDR3 loop spans 16 amino acids. The germline V gene encodes CDR1 LGHDT and CDR2 YNNKEL (reference sequence). V was cut by 2 bases and J by 3 bases, with 16 bases left in between. The CDR3, as DNA: TGTGCCAGCAGCCAATCCCCGACAGCCGCCTACTATGGCTACACCTTC. Amino acid sequence: CASSQSPTAAYYGYTF.

The chain couples TRBV19 to TRBJ1-1; TRBD1 aligns across 9 bases. V was pared by 4 bases and J by 1 base, with 4 bases of the junction left unmatched. This CDR3 contains 15 residues. In germline, CDR1 is LNHDA, CDR2 SQIVND (reference sequence). The CDR3 reads CASSNTGGENTEAFF. Here the CDR3 DNA reads TGTGCCAGTAGTAATACAGGGGGCGAGAACACTGAAGCTTTCTTT.

The chain couples TRBV2 to TRBJ1-1; D is uncertain. CDR3 length: 13 amino acids. The V end was cut by 3 bases, the J end by 0 bases, with 5 bases between. Per the germline V gene, CDR1 is SNHLY and CDR2 is FYNNEI. The CDR3 sequence: CASSDRLNTEAFF. Here the CDR3 DNA reads TGTGCCAGCAGTGACAGATTGAACACTGAAGCTTTCTTT.

The chain uses TRBV12-3 or TRBV12-4 and TRBJ1-1; D is unresolved. Trimming cost V 1 base and J 4 bases, with 7 bases left between them. The CDR3 totals 13 residues. CDR3 nucleotide sequence: TGTGCCAGCAGTTTAGGTGAGGGCACTGAAGCTTTCTTT. Translation: CASSLGEGTEAFF.

The V gene is TRBV28, the J gene TRBJ1-6, with D possibly matching TRBD1 (6 bases). V was clipped by 6 bases and J by 10 bases, with 13 bases between them. CDR3 length: 13 amino acids. Germline V gene lookup returns CDR1 MDHEN and CDR2 SYDVKM. The CDR3 region has the DNA TGTGCCAGCAGCAGGGGAGGGAGATCACCCCTCCACTTT. Translation: CASSRGGRSPLHF.

The V gene is TRBV28, the J gene TRBJ2-7; tentative D call: TRBD2 (6 bases). V lost 7 bases to trimming and J lost 0 bases, with 13 bases between them. From germline, CDR1 is MDHEN and CDR2 SYDVKM. The length of the CDR3 is 14 residues. CDR3 sequence reads: CASIRAGSSYEQYF. CDR3 in DNA: TGTGCCAGCATTAGGGCGGGGAGCTCCTACGAGCAGTACTTC. The full variable domain, its missing parts supplied by reference TRBV28 and TRBJ2-7, is DVKVTQSSRYLVKRTGEKVFLECVQDMDHENMFWYRQDPGLGLRLIYFSYDVKMKEKGDIPEGYSVSREKKERFSLILESASTNQTSMYLCASIRAGSSYEQYFGPGTRLTVT.

The chain carries TRBV7-2 and TRBJ2-7, with D uncertain. This CDR3 region has 12 residues. V lost 4 bases and J 2 bases, leaving 6 bases between the germline ends. The germline gives CDR1 SGHTA, CDR2 FQGNSA. CDR3 protein: CASSSITYEQYF. The CDR3 nucleotides read TGTGCCAGCAGCTCAATCACCTACGAGCAGTACTTC.

This chain links TRBV29-1 with TRBJ1-2; 10 bases line up with TRBD1. V lost 7 bases to trimming and J lost 0 bases; unmatched junction nucleotides: 8. Germline lookup yields CDR1 SQVTM and CDR2 ANQGSEA. The CDR3 is made up of 15 amino acids. CDR3 residues: CSAERDRGANYGYTF. The DNA of the CDR3 is TGCAGCGCCGAGAGGGACAGGGGCGCTAACTATGGCTACACCTTC.

The chain carries TRBV30 and TRBJ2-5; weak D call: TRBD1 (5 bases). This CDR3 is built from 13 residues. Germline assignment: CDR1 GTSNPN and CDR2 SVGIG (reference sequence). V was trimmed by 8 bases and J by 5 bases, leaving 18 bases between them. The CDR3 region is CAIMDTGLETQYF. The CDR3 DNA sequence: TGTGCCATAATGGACACCGGCTTGGAGACCCAGTACTTC.

The CDR3 sequence is CASSPTTDRGPGNTIYF. The CDR3 DNA is TGTGCCAGCTCACCCACCACCGACAGGGGCCCTGGAAACACCATATATTTT. The J gene is TRBJ1-3, the V gene TRBV18, with TRBD1 identical over 8 bases. The CDR3 is 17 amino acids. Germline V gene data show CDR1 as KGHSH and CDR2 as LQKENI. The J segment lost 2 bases and the V segment lost 3 bases, leaving 9 bases of the junction unmatched.

This clone has more than one count but fewer than ten. This rearrangement joins TRBV2 to TRBJ1-1, with 10 bases identical to TRBD1. V dropped 4 bases and J dropped 1; count of bases not matched to a gene: 3. The CDR3 is made up of 15 amino acids. The germline V gene encodes CDR1 SNHLY and CDR2 FYNNEI. CDR3 residues: CASSGQGATNTEAFF. CDR3 sequence (DNA): TGTGCCAGCAGTGGACAGGGGGCAACGAACACTGAAGCTTTCTTT.